These 22 T cell receptor beta chains were sequenced from one sample in a study of persistence of HIV-infected CD4 T cells. Lysates of CMV-infected fibroblasts at around 9.9 ug/mL stimulated these cells. CD40L/CD69 double-negative CD45RO-high memory CD4+ T cells were collected. No antigen is known for these receptors. The immunoSEQ assay was version 4, run in survey mode. Repertoires were generated with immunoSEQ multiplex PCR, while TCRdb's copy carries only in-frame clones and drops some. The sample gives roughly 35,000 clones, 80% of which show up once; roughly 1.7% is in the top ten. Sequenced material: CD4+ T cells sorted from PBMCs after roughly 18-hour stimulation, taken from a patient who received antiretroviral therapy. All receptors derive from an adult man with HIV who was CMV-seropositive.

The V gene is TRBV5-1, the J gene TRBJ1-1; D not resolved. With 1 base removed from V and 2 bases from J, the gap between germline ends came to 6 bases. The CDR3 sequence is 13 residues long. Germline lookup yields CDR1 SGHRS and CDR2 YFSETQ. In DNA form, the CDR3 reads TGCGCCAGCAGCTTGATGGACAACACTGAAGCTTTCTTT. This codes for CASSLMDNTEAFF.

J is TRBJ1-5 and V is TRBV19; TRBD1 aligns across 10 bases. CDR3 size: 14 residues. With V trimmed by 5 bases and J by 4 bases, 2 bases remained unmatched. Looked up from germline, CDR1 is LNHDA and CDR2 is SQIVND (reference sequence). The chain's CDR3 is CASSAGQGNQPQHF. In DNA form, the CDR3 reads TGTGCCAGTAGTGCGGGACAGGGGAATCAGCCCCAGCATTTT.

The CDR3 loop is CANGGGSGNTIYF. The CDR3 DNA is TGTGCCAACGGTGGAGGGTCTGGAAACACCATATATTTT. The chain couples TRBV7-9 to TRBJ1-3; D is uncertain. V was shortened by 10 bases and J by 1 base, with 11 bases between the two germline ends. Germline assignment: CDR1 SEHNR and CDR2 FQNEAQ (reference sequence). This CDR3 has 13 residues. Looking up the rest from reference TRBV7-9 and TRBJ1-3 gives the full variable domain: DTGVSQNPRHKITKRGQNVTFRCDPISEHNRLYWYRQTLGQGPEFLTYFQNEAQLEKSRLLSDRFSAERPKGSFSTLEIQRTEQGDSAMYLCANGGGSGNTIYFGEGSWLTVV.

The chain employs TRBV5-1 and TRBJ2-5, with D possibly being TRBD1 or TRBD2 (5 bases each). The CDR3 covers 14 residues. CDR1 SGHRS and CDR2 YFSETQ come from the germline V gene. V lost 9 bases, J lost 4 bases, and 19 bases lay in between. As DNA, the CDR3 is TGCGCCACCACGGAGCCGGGACCCAGAGAGACCCAGTACTTC. Translated, it gives CATTEPGPRETQYF. The full variable domain, rest sourced from reference TRBV5-1 and TRBJ2-5, is KAGVTQTPRYLIKTRGQQVTLSCSPISGHRSVSWYQQTPGQGLQFLFEYFSETQRNKGNFPGRFSGRQFSNSRSEMNVSTLELGDSALYLCATTEPGPRETQYFGPGTRLLVL.

V and J are TRBV6-1 and TRBJ2-5, with 8 bases aligning to TRBD1. The CDR3 runs 16 residues. V lost 3 bases, J lost 5 bases, and 11 bases stayed unmatched. Germline values: CDR1 MNHNS, CDR2 SASEGT. The CDR3 sequence: CASSDQQGAMGETQYF. The DNA of the CDR3 is TGTGCCAGCAGTGATCAGCAGGGGGCGATGGGGGAGACCCAGTACTTC.

This chain uses TRBV19 with TRBJ2-6; TRBD2 matches at 13 bases. With V trimmed by 4 bases and J by 0 bases, 6 bases remained unmatched. Germline CDR1 is LNHDA and CDR2 is SQIVND (reference sequence). This CDR3 has 19 residues. CDR3 sequence: CASSSPGLAGSSGANVLTF. The CDR3 bases are TGTGCCAGTAGTAGCCCGGGACTAGCGGGGAGCTCTGGGGCCAACGTCCTGACTTTC.

The chain carries TRBV5-1 and TRBJ2-1; no reliable D call. V was trimmed by 9 bases and J by 5 bases, leaving 18 bases between them. Germline V CDR1 and CDR2: SGHRS, YFSETQ. The CDR3 covers 14 residues. This chain's CDR3 is CATQIQDGNNEQFF. In nucleotides, the CDR3 is TGCGCCACCCAAATCCAGGACGGAAACAATGAGCAGTTCTTC. The full variable domain, in which reference TRBV5-1 and TRBJ2-1 provide the parts outside the CDR3, is KAGVTQTPRYLIKTRGQQVTLSCSPISGHRSVSWYQQTPGQGLQFLFEYFSETQRNKGNFPGRFSGRQFSNSRSEMNVSTLELGDSALYLCATQIQDGNNEQFFGPGTRLTVL.

The chain carries TRBV5-1 and TRBJ2-6, with unresolved D. The CDR3 covers 19 residues. The germline V gene encodes CDR1 SGHRS and CDR2 YFSETQ. V dropped 3 bases and J dropped 0 bases, with 19 bases sitting between them. CDR3 in DNA: TGCGCCAGCAGCTGGGCGAGAGAAGAGTTTCGCTCTGGGGCCAACGTCCTGACTTTC. Its protein product is CASSWAREEFRSGANVLTF. The variable domain in full, completed from reference TRBV5-1 and TRBJ2-6, reads KAGVTQTPRYLIKTRGQQVTLSCSPISGHRSVSWYQQTPGQGLQFLFEYFSETQRNKGNFPGRFSGRQFSNSRSEMNVSTLELGDSALYLCASSWAREEFRSGANVLTFGAGSRLTVL.

Of note for this clone: A read error may produce the germline difference seen at one junction end. The rearrangement uses TRBV29-1 and TRBJ1-4; D remains unclear. CDR3 size: 12 residues. Per the germline V gene, CDR1 is SQVTM and CDR2 is ANQGSEA. CDR3 coding DNA: TGCAGCGTTGACCCCCAATATGGTATTCCTATTTTT. Its protein product is CSVDPQYGIPIF.

The V call is TRBV2, the J call TRBJ2-1; possibly TRBD2 for D (6 bases). The CDR3 runs 15 residues. Trimming shortened V by 4 bases and J by 7 bases, and 17 bases separated the two germline ends. Germline V CDR1 and CDR2: SNHLY, FYNNEI. The CDR3 here is CASSVGGFLGNEQFF. The CDR3 bases are TGTGCCAGCAGTGTGGGGGGTTTCCTTGGGAATGAGCAGTTCTTC.

This chain uses TRBV27 with TRBJ2-2, with TRBD2 matching 10 bases. The CDR3 has 18 residues. The V and J ends lost 0 bases and 4 bases, in that order; junction bases with no gene match: 8. Germline V gene lookup returns CDR1 MNHEY and CDR2 SMNVEV (reference sequence). CDR3 protein: CASSLSPKRGGGTGELFF. In DNA form, the CDR3 reads TGTGCCAGCAGTTTATCCCCCAAGCGGGGGGGCGGCACCGGGGAGCTGTTTTTT.

The chain couples TRBV19 to TRBJ1-2, with 8 bases that match TRBD1. V dropped 10 bases and J dropped 6; count of bases not matched to a gene: 7. CDR1 is LNHDA and CDR2 is SQIVND in the germline V gene (reference sequence). This CDR3 is 12 amino acids long. The CDR3 bases are TGTGCCACGAACAGGGGGTGGAATGGCTACACCTTC. Amino acids: CATNRGWNGYTF.

This sequence joins TRBV5-1 and TRBJ1-2; a weak D match, TRBD1 (6 bases). The CDR3 loop spans 13 amino acids. Trimming cost V 1 base and J 3 bases, with 7 bases left between them. Germline V gene data show CDR1 as SGHRS and CDR2 as YFSETQ. The CDR3 nucleotides are TGCGCCAGCAGCTTGCGGACAGACTATGGCTACACCTTC. The encoded protein is CASSLRTDYGYTF. The full variable domain, rest sourced from reference TRBV5-1 and TRBJ1-2, is KAGVTQTPRYLIKTRGQQVTLSCSPISGHRSVSWYQQTPGQGLQFLFEYFSETQRNKGNFPGRFSGRQFSNSRSEMNVSTLELGDSALYLCASSLRTDYGYTFGSGTRLTVV.

The chain recombines TRBV7-9 with TRBJ2-3; D is tentatively TRBD1 or TRBD2 (5 bases each). Germline assignment: CDR1 SEHNR and CDR2 FQNEAQ (reference sequence). With 5 bases removed from V and 4 bases from J, the gap between germline ends came to 19 bases. The CDR3 totals 16 residues. CDR3 protein: CASSLGGERGADTQYF. CDR3 nucleotide sequence: TGTGCCAGCAGCCTTGGTGGGGAAAGGGGAGCAGATACGCAGTATTTT.

This sequence joins TRBV5-1 and TRBJ1-3, with 7 bases aligning to TRBD1. With 4 bases clipped from V and 0 bases from J, the junction kept 7 bases outside the gene matches. The germline V gene encodes CDR1 SGHRS and CDR2 YFSETQ. The CDR3 length is 16 residues. This CDR3 is CASSPGQVNSGNTIYF. In nucleotides, the CDR3 is TGCGCCAGCAGCCCCGGACAGGTTAACTCTGGAAACACCATATATTTT. The variable domain in full, completed from reference TRBV5-1 and TRBJ1-3, reads KAGVTQTPRYLIKTRGQQVTLSCSPISGHRSVSWYQQTPGQGLQFLFEYFSETQRNKGNFPGRFSGRQFSNSRSEMNVSTLELGDSALYLCASSPGQVNSGNTIYFGEGSWLTVV.

V is TRBV15 and J is TRBJ2-1; TRBD2 matches 10 bases. V lost 1 base and J lost 6; bases outside the gene matches: 3. CDR3 size: 15 residues. CDR1 LNHNV and CDR2 YYDKDF come from the germline V gene (reference sequence). This CDR3 is CATSRVPSGGNEQFF. CDR3 in DNA: TGTGCCACCAGCAGAGTCCCTAGCGGGGGCAATGAGCAGTTCTTC.

In this sample, this clone turned up a few times. This chain uses TRBV19 with TRBJ1-1; D is ambiguous. V lost 4 bases and J 7 bases, leaving 13 bases between the germline ends. The CDR3 is 13 residues long. From germline, CDR1 is LNHDA and CDR2 SQIVND (reference sequence). The CDR3 bases are TGTGCCAGTAGTACCATTACGGCCGGTGAAGCTTTCTTT. Amino acids: CASSTITAGEAFF.

The CDR3 reads CASSFGGTVHQPQHF. The CDR3 nucleotides are TGTGCCAGCAGCTTTGGTGGGACAGTACATCAGCCCCAGCATTTT. This rearrangement joins TRBV5-8 to TRBJ1-5; 7 positions match TRBD1. The CDR3 is 15 residues long. Trimming at V came to 2 bases and at J to 5 bases, leaving 7 bases not matched to a gene. The germline gives CDR1 SGHTS, CDR2 YDEGEE.

V gene TRBV19 combines with J gene TRBJ2-1, with TRBD2 identical over 12 bases. CDR1 and CDR2 from the germline V gene are LNHDA and SQIVND (reference sequence). The CDR3 is made up of 17 amino acids. Trimming at V came to 5 bases and at J to 4 bases, leaving 9 bases not matched to a gene. The CDR3 loop is CASSALTSGGVYNEQFF. CDR3 nucleotide sequence: TGTGCCAGTAGTGCCTTGACTAGCGGGGGAGTATACAATGAGCAGTTCTTC. Filled out from reference TRBV19 and TRBJ2-1, the complete variable domain reads DGGITQSPKYLFRKEGQNVTLSCEQNLNHDAMYWYRQDPGQGLRLIYYSQIVNDFQKGDIAEGYSVSREKKESFPLTVTSAQKNPTAFYLCASSALTSGGVYNEQFFGPGTRLTVL.

The chain has TRBV6-5 and TRBJ1-1; 7 nucleotides match TRBD1. With V trimmed by 5 bases and J by 3 bases, 9 bases remained unmatched. CDR3 length: 15 residues. Germline-derived CDR1 and CDR2 are MNHEY and SVGAGI. The CDR3 here is CASSPDRERDTEAFF. Written as DNA, the CDR3 is TGTGCCAGCAGTCCAGACAGGGAAAGAGACACTGAAGCTTTCTTT.

The chain combines TRBV5-1 with TRBJ1-1; D not resolved. This CDR3 spans 14 amino acids. V lost 1 base and J lost 5, with 12 bases in between. The germline V gene encodes CDR1 SGHRS and CDR2 YFSETQ. The CDR3 loop reads CASSLQLRETEAFF. The CDR3 DNA reads TGCGCCAGCAGCTTGCAACTCCGAGAGACTGAAGCTTTCTTT.

This clone was counted a few times. The V and J genes are TRBV7-9 and TRBJ1-5; D gene ambiguous. Germline loops: CDR1 SEHNR, CDR2 FQNEAQ (reference sequence). V lost 1 base, J lost 12 bases, and 13 bases lay in between. This CDR3 comprises 13 residues. CDR3 nucleotides: TGTGCCAGCAGCTTAGATAAGGGTCAAGTCCAGCATTTT. Protein product: CASSLDKGQVQHF.